This T cell receptor (beta chain) was recovered during a study of cytomegalovirus exposure and HLA in healthy donors. Background on the study: Findings of an earlier analysis included 110 million or so unique TCR beta sequences from roughly 190 million T cells.

The CDR3 is 15 residues long. The ends were cut back, 0 bases at V and 4 bases at J, with 10 bases in the middle. From germline, CDR1 is LGHNT and CDR2 FRNRAP. Turning to this clone: What it binds is unknown.

Study-level results: Cytomegalovirus association was listed for approximately 160 TCR beta chains. The productive fraction for most TCR beta V segments was about 87% or about 30% in an earlier analysis. HLA allele associations emerged for about 16,000 TCR beta sequences in a later analysis, at 0.05 false discovery rate.

60 Vbeta and 13 Jbeta primers were used in PCR. Assay: immunoSEQ multiplex PCR; the TCRdb copy retains only in-frame clones and omits some. Here the sample spans roughly 190,000 clones, around four fifths being singletons. Sequencing was done on a sample of PBMCs. This clonotype was sampled from a woman aged 40-49 years in good health and CMV-seronegative. V usage is TRBV12-5 and J usage is TRBJ1-3; D is possibly TRBD1 (6 bases). DNA for the CDR3: TGTGCTAGTGGTTTGGTACCAGGGGCCGGAAACACCATATATTTT. As protein: CASGLVPGAGNTIYF.